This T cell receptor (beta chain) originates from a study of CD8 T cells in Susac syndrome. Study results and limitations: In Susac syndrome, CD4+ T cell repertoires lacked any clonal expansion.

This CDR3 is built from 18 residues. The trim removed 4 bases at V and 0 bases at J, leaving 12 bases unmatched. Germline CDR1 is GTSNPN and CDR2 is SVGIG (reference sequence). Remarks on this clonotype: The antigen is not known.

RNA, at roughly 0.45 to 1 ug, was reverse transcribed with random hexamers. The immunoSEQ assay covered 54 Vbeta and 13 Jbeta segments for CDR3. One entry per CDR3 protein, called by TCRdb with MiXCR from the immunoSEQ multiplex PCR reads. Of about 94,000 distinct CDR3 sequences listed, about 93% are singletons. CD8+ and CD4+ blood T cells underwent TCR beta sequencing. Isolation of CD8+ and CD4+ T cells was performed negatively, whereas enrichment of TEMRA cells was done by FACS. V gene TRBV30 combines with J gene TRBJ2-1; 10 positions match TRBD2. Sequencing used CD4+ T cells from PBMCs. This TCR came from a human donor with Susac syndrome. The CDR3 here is CAWTSIAGGLNSYNEQFF. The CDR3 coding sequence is TGTGCCTGGACGTCCATAGCGGGGGGACTAAACTCCTACAATGAGCAGTTCTTC.